The rows below give T cell receptor beta chains drawn from one sample of a study of T cell repertoires in cytomegalovirus infection. Each CDR3 protein gets one entry after TCRdb re-called the reads with MiXCR. The sample contains about 310,000 distinct CDR3 sequences, roughly 15% of which appear only once. The sample consisted of PBMCs. The receptor source for this set is a human donor in good health (CMV status not recorded). Some clones in this sample may be carry-over from other donors' samples. The CDR3 runs from the conserved cysteine through the conserved F or W. D genes are given only for firm matches. Size is omitted from some rows. Given values are once, few, many or a class for expanded clones.

v_call	j_call	d_call	clone_size	cdr3_aa	cdr3_nt
TRBV20-1	TRBJ1-1	NA	few	CSARVWSSGTEAFF	TGCAGTGCTAGAGTGTGGTCGAGTGGGACTGAAGCTTTCTTT
TRBV20-1	TRBJ2-7	TRBD2	NA	CSARSDWGGNYEQYF	TGCAGTGCTAGAAGTGATTGGGGAGGGAACTACGAGCAGTACTTC
TRBV7-6	TRBJ2-3	TRBD1	many	CASSLGVQGSDTQYF	TGTGCCAGCAGCTTAGGGGTACAGGGGTCAGATACGCAGTATTTT
TRBV20-1	TRBJ1-4	NA	few	CSASGGAGEKLFF	TGCAGTGCCAGCGGGGGGGCTGGGGAAAAACTGTTTTTT
TRBV20-1	TRBJ1-5	NA	NA	CSARVDRTRGQPQHF	TGCAGTGCTAGAGTAGACAGGACGCGTGGACAGCCCCAGCATTTT
TRBV11-2	TRBJ1-3	TRBD1	many	CASSLVVSWSGQGFVNTIYF	TGTGCCAGCAGCTTAGTAGTGTCATGGTCGGGACAGGGCTTTGTCAACACCATATATTTT
TRBV6-1	TRBJ1-5	NA	many	CASSTRGGDQPQHF	TGTGCCAGCAGCACCCGGGGGGGGGATCAGCCCCAGCATTTT
TRBV5-4	TRBJ2-7	TRBD2	few	CASSLNGGSYEQYF	TGTGCCAGCAGCTTGAACGGGGGGTCCTACGAGCAGTACTTC
TRBV4-1	TRBJ1-6	NA	many	CASSQGTVYNSPLHF	TGCGCCAGCAGCCAAGGGACAGTCTATAATTCACCCCTCCACTTT
TRBV7-9	TRBJ2-3	TRBD2	NA	CASSLTSGGTLDTQYF	TGTGCCAGCAGCTTAACTAGCGGGGGGACCTTGGATACGCAGTATTTT
TRBV28	TRBJ1-1	TRBD1	few	CASSPGQIQNTEAFF	TGTGCCAGCAGCCCGGGACAGATACAGAACACTGAAGCTTTCTTT
TRBV7-2	TRBJ1-2	TRBD1	many	CASSLRRQGPSGYTF	TGTGCCAGCAGCTTAAGGAGACAGGGTCCCTCTGGCTACACCTTC
TRBV10-3	TRBJ1-2	NA	many	CAISVQGGSYGYTF	TGTGCCATCAGTGTGCAGGGAGGATCCTATGGCTACACCTTC
TRBV12-3/TRBV12-4	TRBJ2-5	TRBD2	NA	CASSSWTSGGRETQYF	TGTGCCAGCAGTTCCTGGACTAGCGGGGGTCGGGAGACCCAGTACTTC
TRBV7-2	TRBJ2-5	NA	many	CASTAAVGQGETQYF	TGTGCCAGCACCGCGGCGGTTGGGCAGGGTGAGACCCAGTACTTC
TRBV5-1	TRBJ1-6	NA	NA	CASSHDLNNSPLHF	TGCGCCAGCAGCCATGACCTCAATAATTCACCCCTCCACTTT
TRBV4-2	TRBJ2-1	NA	few	CASSQVSAGPPDEQFF	TGTGCCAGCAGCCAAGTATCCGCGGGGCCTCCCGATGAGCAGTTCTTC
TRBV12-3/TRBV12-4	TRBJ2-2	TRBD1	NA	CASSLPSGQGPTTNTGELFF	TGTGCCAGCAGTTTGCCCAGCGGACAGGGACCAACTACGAACACCGGGGAGCTGTTTTTT